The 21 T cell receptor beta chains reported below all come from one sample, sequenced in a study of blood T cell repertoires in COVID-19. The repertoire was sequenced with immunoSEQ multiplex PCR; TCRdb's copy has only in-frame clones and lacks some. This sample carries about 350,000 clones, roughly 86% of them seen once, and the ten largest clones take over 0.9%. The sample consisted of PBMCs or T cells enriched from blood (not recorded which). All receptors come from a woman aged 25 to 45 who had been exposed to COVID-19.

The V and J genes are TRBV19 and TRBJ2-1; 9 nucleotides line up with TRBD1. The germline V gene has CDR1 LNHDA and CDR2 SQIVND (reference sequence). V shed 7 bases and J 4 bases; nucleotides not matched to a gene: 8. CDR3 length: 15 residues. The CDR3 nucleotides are TGTGCCAGTACCATCGACAGGGGGACATACAATGAGCAGTTCTTC. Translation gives CASTIDRGTYNEQFF.

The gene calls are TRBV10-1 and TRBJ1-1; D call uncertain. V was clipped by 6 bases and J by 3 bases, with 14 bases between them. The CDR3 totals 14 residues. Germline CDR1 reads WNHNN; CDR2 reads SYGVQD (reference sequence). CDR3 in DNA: TGCGCCAGCAGACTATTTCTCTCGGACACTGAAGCTTTCTTT. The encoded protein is CASRLFLSDTEAFF.

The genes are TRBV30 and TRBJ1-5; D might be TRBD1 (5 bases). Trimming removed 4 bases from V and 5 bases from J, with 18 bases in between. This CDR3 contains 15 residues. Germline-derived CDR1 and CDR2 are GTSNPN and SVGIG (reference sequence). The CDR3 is CAWKPPGRSDQPQHF. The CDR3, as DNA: TGTGCCTGGAAGCCCCCAGGGAGGTCAGATCAGCCCCAGCATTTT.

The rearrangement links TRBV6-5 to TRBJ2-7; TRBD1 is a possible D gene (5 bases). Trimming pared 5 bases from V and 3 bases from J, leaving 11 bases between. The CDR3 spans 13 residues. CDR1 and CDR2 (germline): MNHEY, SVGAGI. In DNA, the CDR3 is TGTGCCAGCAGTCTTCGACAGCACTACGAGCAGTACTTC. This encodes CASSLRQHYEQYF.

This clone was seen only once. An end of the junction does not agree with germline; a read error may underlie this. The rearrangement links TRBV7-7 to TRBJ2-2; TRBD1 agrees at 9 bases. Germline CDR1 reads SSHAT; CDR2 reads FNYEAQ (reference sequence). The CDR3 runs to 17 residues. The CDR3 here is CASSLARDRVTTGELFF. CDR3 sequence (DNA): TGTGCTAGCAGTCTAGCTCGGGACAGGGTAACCACCGGGGAGCTGTTTTTT.

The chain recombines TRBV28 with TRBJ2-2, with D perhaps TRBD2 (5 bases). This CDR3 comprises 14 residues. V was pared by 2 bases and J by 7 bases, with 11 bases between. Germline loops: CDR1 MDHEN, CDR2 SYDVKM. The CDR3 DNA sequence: TGTGCCAGCAGTTTAGGCGGGTGGAACGGGGAGCTGTTTTTT. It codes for CASSLGGWNGELFF.

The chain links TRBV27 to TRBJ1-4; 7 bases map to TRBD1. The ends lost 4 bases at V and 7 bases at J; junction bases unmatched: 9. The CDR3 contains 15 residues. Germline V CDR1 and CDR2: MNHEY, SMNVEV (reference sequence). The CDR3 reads CASSSRLQGSEKLFF. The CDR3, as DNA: TGTGCCAGCAGTTCACGGTTACAGGGGAGTGAAAAACTGTTTTTT.

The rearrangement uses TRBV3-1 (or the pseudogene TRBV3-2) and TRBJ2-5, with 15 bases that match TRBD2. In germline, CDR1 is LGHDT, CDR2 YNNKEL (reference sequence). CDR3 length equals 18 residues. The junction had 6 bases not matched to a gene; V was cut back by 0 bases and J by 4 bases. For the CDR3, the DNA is TGTGCCAGCAGCCAAGACGGACTAGCGGGAGGGGACGGAGAGACCCAGTACTTC. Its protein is CASSQDGLAGGDGETQYF.

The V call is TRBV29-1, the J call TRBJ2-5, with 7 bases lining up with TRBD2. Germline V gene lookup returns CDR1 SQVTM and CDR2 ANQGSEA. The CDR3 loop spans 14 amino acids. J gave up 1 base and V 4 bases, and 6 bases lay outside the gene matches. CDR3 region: CSVGTPSGQETQYF. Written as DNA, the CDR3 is TGCAGCGTTGGGACCCCTAGCGGCCAAGAGACCCAGTACTTC.

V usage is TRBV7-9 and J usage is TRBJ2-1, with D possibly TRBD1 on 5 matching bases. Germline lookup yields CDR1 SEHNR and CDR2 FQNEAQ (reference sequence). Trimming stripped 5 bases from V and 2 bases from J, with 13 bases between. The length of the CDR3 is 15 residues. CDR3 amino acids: CASSPVGQPYNEQFF. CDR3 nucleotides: TGTGCCAGCAGCCCGGTGGGGCAGCCCTACAATGAGCAGTTCTTC.

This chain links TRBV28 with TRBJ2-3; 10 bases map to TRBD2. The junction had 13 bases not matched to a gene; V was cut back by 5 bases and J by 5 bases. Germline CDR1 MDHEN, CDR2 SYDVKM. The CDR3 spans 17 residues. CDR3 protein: CASSPPKSGRARDTQYF. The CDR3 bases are TGTGCCAGCAGTCCCCCCAAGAGCGGGAGGGCGAGAGATACGCAGTATTTT.

The CDR3 spells CAISASGTRNTDTQYF. CDR3 bases: TGTGCCATCAGTGCCTCCGGGACTAGAAATACAGATACGCAGTATTTT. The J gene is TRBJ2-3, the V gene TRBV10-3, with TRBD2 identical over 8 bases. The CDR3 contains 16 residues. With V trimmed by 4 bases and J by 3 bases, 9 bases remained unmatched. CDR1 ENHRY and CDR2 SYGVKD come from the germline V gene.

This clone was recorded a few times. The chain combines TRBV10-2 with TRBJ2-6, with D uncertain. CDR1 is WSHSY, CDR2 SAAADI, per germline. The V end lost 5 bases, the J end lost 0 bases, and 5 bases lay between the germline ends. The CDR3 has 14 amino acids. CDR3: CASSYYSGANVLTF. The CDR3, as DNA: TGCGCCAGCAGTTACTACTCTGGGGCCAACGTCCTGACTTTC.

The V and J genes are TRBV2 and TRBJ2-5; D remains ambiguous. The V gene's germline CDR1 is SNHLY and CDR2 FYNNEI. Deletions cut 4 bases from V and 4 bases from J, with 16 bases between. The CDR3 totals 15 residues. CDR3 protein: CASSVRQAQSETQYF. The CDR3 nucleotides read TGTGCCAGCAGTGTTCGGCAGGCCCAATCAGAGACCCAGTACTTC. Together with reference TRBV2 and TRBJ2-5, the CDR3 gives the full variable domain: EPEVTQTPSHQVTQMGQEVILRCVPISNHLYFYWYRQILGQKVEFLVSFYNNEISEKSEIFDDQFSVERPDGSNFTLKIRSTKLEDSAMYFCASSVRQAQSETQYFGPGTRLLVL.

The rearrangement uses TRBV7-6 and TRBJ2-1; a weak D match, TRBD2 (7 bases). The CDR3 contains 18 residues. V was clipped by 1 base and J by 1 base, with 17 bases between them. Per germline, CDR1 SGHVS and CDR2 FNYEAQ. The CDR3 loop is CASSLGGGAGVSYNEQFF. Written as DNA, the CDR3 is TGTGCCAGCAGCTTAGGAGGGGGGGCGGGAGTATCCTACAATGAGCAGTTCTTC.

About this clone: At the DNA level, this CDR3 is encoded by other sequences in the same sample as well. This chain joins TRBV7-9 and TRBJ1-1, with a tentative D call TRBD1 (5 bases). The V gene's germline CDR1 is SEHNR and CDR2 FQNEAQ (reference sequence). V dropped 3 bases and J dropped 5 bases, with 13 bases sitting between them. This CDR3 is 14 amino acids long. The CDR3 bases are TGTGCCAGCAGCTTGGCAGGGAGGAGGACTGAAGCTTTCTTT. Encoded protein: CASSLAGRRTEAFF.

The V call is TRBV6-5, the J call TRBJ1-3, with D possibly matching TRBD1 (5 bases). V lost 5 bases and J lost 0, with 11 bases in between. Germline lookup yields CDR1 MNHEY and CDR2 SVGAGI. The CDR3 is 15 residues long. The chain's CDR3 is CASSNRQSSGNTIYF. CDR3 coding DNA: TGTGCCAGCAGTAACCGACAGAGCTCTGGAAACACCATATATTTT.

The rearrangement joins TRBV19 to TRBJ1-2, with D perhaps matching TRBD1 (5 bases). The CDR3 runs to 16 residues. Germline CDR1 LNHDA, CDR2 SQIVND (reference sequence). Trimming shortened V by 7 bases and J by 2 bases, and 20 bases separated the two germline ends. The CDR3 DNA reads TGTGCCAGTACCCAGGACGGGGGGTTTTACAACTATGGCTACACCTTC. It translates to CASTQDGGFYNYGYTF. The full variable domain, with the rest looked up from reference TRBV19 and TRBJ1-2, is DGGITQSPKYLFRKEGQNVTLSCEQNLNHDAMYWYRQDPGQGLRLIYYSQIVNDFQKGDIAEGYSVSREKKESFPLTVTSAQKNPTAFYLCASTQDGGFYNYGYTFGSGTRLTVV.

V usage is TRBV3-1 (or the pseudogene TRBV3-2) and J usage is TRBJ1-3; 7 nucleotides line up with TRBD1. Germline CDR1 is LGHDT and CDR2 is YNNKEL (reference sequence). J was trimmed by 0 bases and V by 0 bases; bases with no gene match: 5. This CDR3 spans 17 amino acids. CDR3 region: CASSQDAGGSSGNTIYF. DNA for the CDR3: TGTGCCAGCAGCCAAGATGCAGGGGGGTCCTCTGGAAACACCATATATTTT.

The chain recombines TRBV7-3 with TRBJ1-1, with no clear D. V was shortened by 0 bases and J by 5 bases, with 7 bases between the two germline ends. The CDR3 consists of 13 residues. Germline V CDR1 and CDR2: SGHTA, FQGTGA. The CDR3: CASSLTRWTEAFF. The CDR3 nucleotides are TGTGCCAGCAGCTTAACGCGGTGGACTGAAGCTTTCTTT.

For the CDR3, the DNA is TGTGCCAGCAGTTTCCCCGGGGGAGGGGGTGAGCAGTTCTTC. This encodes CASSFPGGGGEQFF. The gene calls are TRBV27 and TRBJ2-1; perhaps TRBD2 as D (7 bases). The CDR3 extends over 14 amino acids. V gave up 3 bases and J gave up 9 bases, with 15 bases separating them. Germline V gives CDR1 MNHEY, CDR2 SMNVEV (reference sequence).